This T cell receptor beta chain originates from a study of blood T cell repertoires in COVID-19. Study-wide context: Spain, Italy and the United States supplied samples that represented acute and convalescent COVID-19. The cDNA or gDNA used as material had been derived from T cells, B-cell-depleted T cells, or PBMCs.

V trimming: 10 bases; J trimming: 6 bases; junction bases outside the gene matches: 6. CDR3 size: 13 residues. Germline V gives CDR1 ENHRY, CDR2 SYGVKD. Source study methods: Estimation of nucleated cell counts relied on the amplification of reference gene primers. Clones were read by immunoSEQ multiplex PCR, and TCRdb kept only the in-frame ones, dropping some. That table is the source of V, J and clone size, and D and trimming were worked out from the DNA. Here the sample spans approximately 85,000 clones, roughly 88% being singletons. The TCR was taken from a man aged 45-65 years with active or convalescent COVID-19. This rearrangement joins TRBV10-3 to TRBJ1-6, with TRBD1 matching over 7 bases. Sequenced sample: peripheral blood. CDR3 loop: CANRDSLNSPLHF. The CDR3 DNA reads TGTGCCAACCGGGACAGTCTTAATTCACCCCTCCACTTT.